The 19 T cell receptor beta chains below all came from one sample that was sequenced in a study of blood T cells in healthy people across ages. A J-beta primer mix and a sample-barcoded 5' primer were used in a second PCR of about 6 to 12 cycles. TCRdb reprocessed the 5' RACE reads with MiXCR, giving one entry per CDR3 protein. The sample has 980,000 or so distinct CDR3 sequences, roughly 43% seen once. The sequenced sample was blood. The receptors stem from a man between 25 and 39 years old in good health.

The CDR3 DNA is TGTGCCAGCAGGAAAGTGGGGGAAGGCTACACCTTC. It translates to CASRKVGEGYTF. This sequence joins TRBV6-6 and TRBJ1-2; TRBD1 might be the D (5 bases). Germline CDR1 MNHNY, CDR2 SVGAGI (reference sequence). Between the trimmed V and J ends, which lost 6 bases and 8 bases, there was a span of 13 bases. CDR3 length: 12 amino acids.

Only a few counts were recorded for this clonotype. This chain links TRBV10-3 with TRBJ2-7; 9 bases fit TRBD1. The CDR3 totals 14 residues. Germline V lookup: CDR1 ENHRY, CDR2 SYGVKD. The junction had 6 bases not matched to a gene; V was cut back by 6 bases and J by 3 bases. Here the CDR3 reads CAIRAGTGNYEQYF. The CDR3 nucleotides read TGTGCCATCAGAGCCGGGACAGGGAACTACGAGCAGTACTTC.

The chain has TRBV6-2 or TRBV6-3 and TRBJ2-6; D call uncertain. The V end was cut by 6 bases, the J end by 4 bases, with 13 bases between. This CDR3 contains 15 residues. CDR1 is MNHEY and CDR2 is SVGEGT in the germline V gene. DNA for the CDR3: TGTGCCAGCAGGCCAGAGACAACCGGGGCCAACGTCCTGACTTTC. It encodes CASRPETTGANVLTF.

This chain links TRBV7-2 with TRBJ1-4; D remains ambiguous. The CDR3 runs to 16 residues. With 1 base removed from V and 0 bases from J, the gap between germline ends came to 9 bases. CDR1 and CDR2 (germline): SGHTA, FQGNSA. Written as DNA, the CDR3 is TGTGCCAGCAGCTTAGTCGGGCCGTCAACTAATGAAAAACTGTTTTTT. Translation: CASSLVGPSTNEKLFF.

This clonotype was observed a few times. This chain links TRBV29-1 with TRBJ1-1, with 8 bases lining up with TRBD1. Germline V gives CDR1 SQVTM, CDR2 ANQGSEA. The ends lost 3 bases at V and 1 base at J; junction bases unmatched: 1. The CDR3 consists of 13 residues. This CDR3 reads CSVEQGANTEAFF. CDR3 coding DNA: TGCAGCGTTGAGCAGGGGGCGAACACTGAAGCTTTCTTT.

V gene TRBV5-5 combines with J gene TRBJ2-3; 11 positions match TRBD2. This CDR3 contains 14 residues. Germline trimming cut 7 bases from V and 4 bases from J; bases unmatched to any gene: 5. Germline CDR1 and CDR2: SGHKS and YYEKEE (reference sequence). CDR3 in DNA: TGTGCCAGCTGTAGCGGGGGGGGTGCAGATACGCAGTATTTT. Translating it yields CASCSGGGADTQYF.

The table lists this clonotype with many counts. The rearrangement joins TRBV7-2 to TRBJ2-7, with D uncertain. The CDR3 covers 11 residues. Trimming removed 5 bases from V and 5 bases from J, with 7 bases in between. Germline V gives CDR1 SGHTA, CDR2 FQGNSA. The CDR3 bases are TGTGCCAGCAGCCCTGGGCACGAGCAGTACTTC. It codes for CASSPGHEQYF.

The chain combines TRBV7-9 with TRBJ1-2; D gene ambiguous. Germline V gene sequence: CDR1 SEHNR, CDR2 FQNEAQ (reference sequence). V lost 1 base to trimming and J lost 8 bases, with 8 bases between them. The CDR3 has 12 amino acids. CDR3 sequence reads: CASSLEQWGYTF. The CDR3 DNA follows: TGTGCCAGCAGCTTAGAGCAGTGGGGCTACACCTTC.

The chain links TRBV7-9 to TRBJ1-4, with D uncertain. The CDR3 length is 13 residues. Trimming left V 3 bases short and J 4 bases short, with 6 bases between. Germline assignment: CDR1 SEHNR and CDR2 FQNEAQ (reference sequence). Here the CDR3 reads CASSFSGNEKLFF. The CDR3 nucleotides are TGTGCCAGCAGCTTTTCCGGTAATGAAAAACTGTTTTTT.

For the CDR3, the DNA is TGTGCCAGCGGTCCCCTCCGGGACTCTTCCTACGAGCAGTACTTC. It translates to CASGPLRDSSYEQYF. V is TRBV12-3 or TRBV12-4 and J is TRBJ2-4; TRBD2 is a possible D gene (6 bases). The end of the DNA is better explained by TRBJ2-7, so the J call may be wrong. The CDR3 totals 15 residues.

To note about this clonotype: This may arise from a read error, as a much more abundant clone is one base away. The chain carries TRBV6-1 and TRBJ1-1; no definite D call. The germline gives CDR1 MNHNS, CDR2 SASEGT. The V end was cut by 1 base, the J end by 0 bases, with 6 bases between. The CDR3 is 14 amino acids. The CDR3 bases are TGTGCCAGCAGTGAAGTGTCGGTGAACACTGAAGCTTTCTTT. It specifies CASSEVSVNTEAFF.

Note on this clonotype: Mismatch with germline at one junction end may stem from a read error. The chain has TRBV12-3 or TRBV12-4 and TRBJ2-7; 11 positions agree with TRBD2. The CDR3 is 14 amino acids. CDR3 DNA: TGTGCCGGCAGACAAACTAGCGGGGGATACGAGCAGTACTTC. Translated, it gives CAGRQTSGGYEQYF.

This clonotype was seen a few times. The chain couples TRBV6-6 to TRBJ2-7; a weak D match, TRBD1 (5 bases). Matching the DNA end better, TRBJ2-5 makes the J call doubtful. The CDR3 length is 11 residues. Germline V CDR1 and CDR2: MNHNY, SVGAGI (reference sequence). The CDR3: CASRDQGTQYF. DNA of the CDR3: TGTGCCAGCAGGGATCAGGGGACCCAGTACTTC.

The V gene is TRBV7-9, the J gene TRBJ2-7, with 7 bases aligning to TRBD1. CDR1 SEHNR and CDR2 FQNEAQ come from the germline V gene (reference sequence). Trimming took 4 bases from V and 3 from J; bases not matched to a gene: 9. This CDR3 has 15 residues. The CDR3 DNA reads TGTGCCAGCAGCTATAGCCGGGACAGAAGCTACGAGCAGTACTTC. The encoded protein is CASSYSRDRSYEQYF.

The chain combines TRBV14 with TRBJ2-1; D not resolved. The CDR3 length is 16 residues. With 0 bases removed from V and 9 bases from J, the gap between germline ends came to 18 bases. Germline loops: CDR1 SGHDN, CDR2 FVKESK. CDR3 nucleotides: TGTGCCAGCAGCCAAGAGATCGGCCGCGTGGCCACTGAGCAGTTCTTC. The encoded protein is CASSQEIGRVATEQFF.

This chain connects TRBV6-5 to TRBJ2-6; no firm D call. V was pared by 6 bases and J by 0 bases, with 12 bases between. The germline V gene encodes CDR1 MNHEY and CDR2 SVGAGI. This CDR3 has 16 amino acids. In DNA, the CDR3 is TGTGCCAGCAGATTACTGCCTATCTCTGGGGCCAACGTCCTGACTTTC. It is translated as CASRLLPISGANVLTF.

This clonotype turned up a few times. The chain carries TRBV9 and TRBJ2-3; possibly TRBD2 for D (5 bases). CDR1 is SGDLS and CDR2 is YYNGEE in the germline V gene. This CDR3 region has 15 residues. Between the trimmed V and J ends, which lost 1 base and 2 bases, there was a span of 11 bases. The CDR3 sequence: CASSVMDFPTDTQYF. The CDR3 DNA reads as TGTGCCAGCAGCGTAATGGACTTCCCCACAGATACGCAGTATTTT. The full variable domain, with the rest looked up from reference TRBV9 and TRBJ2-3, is DSGVTQTPKHLITATGQRVTLRCSPRSGDLSVYWYQQSLDQGLQFLIQYYNGEERAKGNILERFSAQQFPDLHSELNLSSLELGDSALYFCASSVMDFPTDTQYFGPGTRLTVL.

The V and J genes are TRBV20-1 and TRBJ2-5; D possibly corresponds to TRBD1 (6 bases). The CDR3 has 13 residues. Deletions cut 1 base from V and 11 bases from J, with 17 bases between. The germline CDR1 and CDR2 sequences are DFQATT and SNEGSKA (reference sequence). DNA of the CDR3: TGCAGTGCTAGAGCCACCCTCAGGGGTGAGCAGTACTTC. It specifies CSARATLRGEQYF.

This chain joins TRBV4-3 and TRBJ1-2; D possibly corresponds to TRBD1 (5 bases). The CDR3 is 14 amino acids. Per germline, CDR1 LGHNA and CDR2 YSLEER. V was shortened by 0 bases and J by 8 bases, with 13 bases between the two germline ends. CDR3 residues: CASSQDRGSGGYTF. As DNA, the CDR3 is TGCGCCAGCAGCCAAGATCGGGGGTCTGGAGGCTACACCTTC.